The subject of this entry is one TCR beta chain. Treatment described: some 20 received Ad26.COV2.S at low or high dose, single or two shots; about five received placebo; per-sample allocation not given. Sampling occurred on day 63 after the first vaccine or placebo injection. This record comes from a study of Ad26.COV2.S vaccination and SARS-CoV-2 variants. Study summary: Dosing was one shot or two shots 56 days apart.

Produced via immunoSEQ multiplex PCR; TCRdb's table is partial and in-frame only. The data hold over 400,000 clones, with roughly nine tenths observed a single time. This receptor was identified in a person aged 18-60 years who received the Ad26.COV2.S COVID-19 vaccine or a placebo. The sample in question was peripheral blood, obtained in a trial of Ad26.COV2.S vaccine versus placebo.

Here the CDR3 DNA reads TGCGCCAGCAGCTTCGCAAACACGGAAGGGGAGCTGTTTTTT. The encoded protein is CASSFANTEGELFF. The V and J genes are TRBV5-1 and TRBJ2-2; unclear D gene. This CDR3 comprises 14 residues. Trimming removed 2 bases from V and 8 bases from J, with 13 bases in between. CDR1 is SGHRS and CDR2 is YFSETQ in the germline V gene.